These 15 T cell receptor beta chains were all obtained from the same sample, sequenced in a study of radiation and T cells in renal cell carcinoma. Repertoires were generated with immunoSEQ multiplex PCR, while TCRdb's copy carries only in-frame clones and drops some. The table lists 130,000 to 150,000 clones, 86% of them singletons. As to time point: blood 4 weeks post-SBRT, at nephrectomy. Treatment specified: 15 Gy SBRT to primary tumor, nephrectomy 4 weeks later. Sequencing was performed on blood, taken from a patient whose treatment included radiotherapy and nephrectomy. These receptors were taken from a woman aged 45 to 65 with renal cell carcinoma.

The rearrangement joins TRBV5-1 to TRBJ2-5; D gene uncertain. The CDR3 runs to 16 residues. The germline CDR1 and CDR2 sequences are SGHRS and YFSETQ. The ends were cut back, 0 bases at V and 2 bases at J, with 14 bases in the middle. CDR3 protein: CASSLAGFVQQETQYF. The CDR3 nucleotides are TGCGCCAGCAGCTTGGCCGGTTTTGTACAGCAAGAGACCCAGTACTTC.

This clone turned up a few times. The chain uses TRBV19 and TRBJ1-5; possibly TRBD1 for D (6 bases). This CDR3 comprises 13 residues. CDR1 is LNHDA, CDR2 SQIVND, per germline (reference sequence). V was clipped by 6 bases and J by 7 bases, with 13 bases between them. The CDR3: CASSEGGWQPQHF. The CDR3 DNA reads as TGTGCCAGTAGCGAGGGGGGTTGGCAGCCCCAGCATTTT.

This CDR3 is CASSDRDRQNEKLFF. DNA for the CDR3: TGTGCCAGCAGTGACCGGGACAGGCAAAATGAAAAACTGTTTTTT. The chain is built from TRBV6-4 and TRBJ1-4; TRBD1 matches 8 bases. Germline CDR1 MRHNA, CDR2 SNTAGT. This CDR3 is 15 amino acids long. V lost 2 bases and J lost 5; bases outside the gene matches: 4.

This clone was observed a single time. J is TRBJ2-3 and V is TRBV19; D is possibly TRBD1 or TRBD2 (6 bases each). From germline, CDR1 is LNHDA and CDR2 SQIVND (reference sequence). The CDR3 extends over 15 amino acids. Trimming left V 7 bases short and J 2 bases short, with 16 bases between. The CDR3 reads CASNQGTEYTDTQYF. In DNA form, the CDR3 reads TGTGCCAGTAATCAGGGGACTGAGTACACAGATACGCAGTATTTT.

This clone came up a few times. This chain connects TRBV5-6 to TRBJ1-6; D call uncertain. Trimming removed 5 bases at V and 0 bases at J, with 6 bases between. CDR1 and CDR2 (germline): SGHDT, YYEEEE. This CDR3 spans 14 amino acids. In DNA form, the CDR3 reads TGTGCCAGCAGTACTAGCTCCTATAATTCACCCCTCCACTTT. This codes for CASSTSSYNSPLHF.

The chain is built from TRBV19 and TRBJ2-5, with 7 bases aligning to TRBD1. Germline V gives CDR1 LNHDA, CDR2 SQIVND (reference sequence). V was pared by 7 bases and J by 2 bases, with 7 bases of the junction left unmatched. CDR3 length equals 14 residues. CDR3 DNA: TGTGCCAGTAAGTCCAGGGGGTCGCAAGAGACCCAGTACTTC. As protein: CASKSRGSQETQYF.

The rearrangement uses TRBV29-1 and TRBJ2-5, with a weak D call TRBD2 (6 bases). Trimming pared 0 bases from V and 5 bases from J, leaving 13 bases between. Germline CDR1 SQVTM, CDR2 ANQGSEA. The CDR3 is 14 residues long. The CDR3 nucleotides are TGCAGCGTTGAAGATCCCCGGGGGTCGGAGACCCAGTACTTC. It translates to CSVEDPRGSETQYF.

Here the CDR3 DNA reads TGTGCCAGCAGTATATCTAGCGGCCAAGAGACCCAGTACTTC. As protein: CASSISSGQETQYF. This chain connects TRBV6-1 to TRBJ2-5; 7 bases match TRBD2. In germline, CDR1 is MNHNS, CDR2 SASEGT. The V gene end was trimmed by 5 bases and the J gene end by 1 base; junction bases not matched to a gene: 4. There are 14 residues in the CDR3.

This clone was observed a few times. V is TRBV6-4 and J is TRBJ2-1; 8 positions match TRBD2. The CDR3 has 15 residues. The V gene's germline CDR1 is MRHNA and CDR2 SNTAGT. The V and J ends lost 3 bases and 0 bases, in that order; junction bases with no gene match: 1. The DNA for the CDR3 is TGTGCCAGCAGTGAGAGCGGGAGCTCCTACAATGAGCAGTTCTTC. Translation: CASSESGSSYNEQFF.

This clone was observed at least ten times. The chain recombines TRBV6-5 with TRBJ1-1, with 10 bases fitting TRBD1. This CDR3 is built from 14 residues. Germline CDR1 is MNHEY and CDR2 is SVGAGI. J was trimmed by 6 bases and V by 6 bases; bases with no gene match: 7. CDR3 region: CASSQRQGASEAFF. In DNA, the CDR3 is TGTGCCAGCAGCCAGAGACAGGGGGCCTCTGAAGCTTTCTTT.

There are a few counts of this clone. The rearrangement links TRBV28 to TRBJ1-4; 7 bases map to TRBD1. Germline V CDR1 and CDR2: MDHEN, SYDVKM. The V gene end was trimmed by 6 bases and the J gene end by 7 bases; junction bases not matched to a gene: 5. The CDR3 runs 13 residues. In nucleotides, the CDR3 is TGTGCCAGCAGCCCAGGGGGTGGTGAAAAACTGTTTTTT. It encodes CASSPGGGEKLFF.

The chain joins TRBV27 to TRBJ2-3, with 7 positions matching TRBD2. This CDR3 comprises 14 residues. Trimming cost V 5 bases and J 8 bases; bases outside gene matches: 10. Germline V gives CDR1 MNHEY, CDR2 SMNVEV (reference sequence). This chain's CDR3 is CASSLRLAPSTQYF. CDR3 coding DNA: TGTGCCAGCAGTCTCCGACTAGCCCCAAGTACGCAGTATTTT.

J is TRBJ1-5 and V is TRBV6-5; 11 bases fit TRBD1. Losses at the gene ends were 5 bases for V and 8 bases for J; bases not matched to a gene: 2. The CDR3 spans 13 residues. In germline, CDR1 is MNHEY, CDR2 SVGAGI. In DNA, the CDR3 is TGTGCCAGCAGTCGGACAGGGGGCGAGCCCCAGCATTTT. It yields the protein CASSRTGGEPQHF.

The chain recombines TRBV9 with TRBJ2-3; 7 nucleotides agree with TRBD2. CDR3 size: 15 residues. V was pared by 4 bases and J by 2 bases, with 7 bases of the junction left unmatched. The germline V gene encodes CDR1 SGDLS and CDR2 YYNGEE. CDR3 sequence: CASSPWDYYTDTQYF. The DNA for the CDR3 is TGTGCCAGCAGCCCGTGGGACTACTACACAGATACGCAGTATTTT.

The V gene is TRBV9, the J gene TRBJ2-1; 8 nucleotides agree with TRBD1. The V and J ends lost 1 base and 4 bases, in that order; junction bases with no gene match: 7. Germline V gives CDR1 SGDLS, CDR2 YYNGEE. The length of the CDR3 is 16 residues. CDR3 in amino acids: CASSVHPGTGYNEQFF. The CDR3 DNA sequence: TGTGCCAGCAGCGTACACCCCGGGACAGGTTACAATGAGCAGTTCTTC. The variable domain in full, completed from reference TRBV9 and TRBJ2-1, reads DSGVTQTPKHLITATGQRVTLRCSPRSGDLSVYWYQQSLDQGLQFLIQYYNGEERAKGNILERFSAQQFPDLHSELNLSSLELGDSALYFCASSVHPGTGYNEQFFGPGTRLTVL.